These 3 T cell receptor beta chains were all obtained from the same sample, sequenced in a study of OX40 agonist ivuxolimab in advanced cancers. The repertoire was sequenced with immunoSEQ multiplex PCR; TCRdb's copy has only in-frame clones and lacks some. The sample holds 25,000 to 40,000 clones, more than 75% seen once. The material was CD4+ or CD8+ T cells sorted from blood, obtained in a trial of the OX40 agonist ivuxolimab. Source of these receptors: an adult with an advanced solid tumor such as melanoma, head and neck, liver or kidney cancer.

The chain combines TRBV28 with TRBJ2-7, with 9 bases fitting TRBD1. Germline assignment: CDR1 MDHEN and CDR2 SYDVKM. With 3 bases clipped from V and 2 bases from J, the junction kept 5 bases outside the gene matches. This CDR3 has 15 residues. CDR3 sequence reads: CASSFQTGGPYEQYF. The CDR3 DNA sequence: TGTGCCAGCAGTTTCCAAACAGGGGGCCCCTACGAGCAGTACTTC.

This clone was observed a single time. The rearrangement joins TRBV6-1 to TRBJ1-3; D gene uncertain. V dropped 6 bases and J dropped 5 bases, with 11 bases sitting between them. The CDR3 length is 13 residues. Per germline, CDR1 MNHNS and CDR2 SASEGT. The CDR3 protein is CASREPLRNTIYF. The CDR3 DNA reads as TGTGCCAGCAGGGAGCCACTTAGAAACACCATATATTTT.

V is TRBV7-6 and J is TRBJ2-3; 9 bases fit TRBD1. This CDR3 has 17 residues. Germline CDR1 SGHVS, CDR2 FNYEAQ. V was pared by 0 bases and J by 4 bases, with 8 bases of the junction left unmatched. This CDR3 reads CASSLAGTGGHADTQYF. CDR3 nucleotides: TGTGCCAGCAGCTTAGCGGGAACAGGGGGCCATGCAGATACGCAGTATTTT.